The 15 T cell receptor beta chains below were found in one sample sequenced in a study of blood T cell repertoires in COVID-19. Assay used: immunoSEQ multiplex PCR; TCRdb lists only in-frame clones, some missing. The sample contains more than 85,000 clones, about 86% of which appear only once. Sequencing was carried out using PBMCs or T cells enriched from blood (not recorded which). The receptor set was obtained from a woman between 50 and 59 years old who had recovered from COVID-19.

V usage is TRBV5-1 and J usage is TRBJ2-7; D gene uncertain. The CDR3 extends over 15 amino acids. Germline CDR1 reads SGHRS; CDR2 reads YFSETQ. With 2 bases removed from V and 4 bases from J, the gap between germline ends came to 16 bases. CDR3 nucleotides: TGCGCCAGCAGCTTAATTCCCGATCGGCGGTACGAGCAGTACTTC. Protein product: CASSLIPDRRYEQYF. The full variable domain, rest sourced from reference TRBV5-1 and TRBJ2-7, is KAGVTQTPRYLIKTRGQQVTLSCSPISGHRSVSWYQQTPGQGLQFLFEYFSETQRNKGNFPGRFSGRQFSNSRSEMNVSTLELGDSALYLCASSLIPDRRYEQYFGPGTRLTVT.

The V and J genes are TRBV6-1 and TRBJ2-5; D unclear. V was pared by 2 bases and J by 1 base, with 11 bases between. This CDR3 is built from 15 residues. Per germline, CDR1 MNHNS and CDR2 SASEGT. CDR3 bases: TGTGCCAGCAGTGAACAGGCCAGGTTCCAAGAGACCCAGTACTTC. Protein product: CASSEQARFQETQYF.

This clone has only one observation. The CDR3 protein is CASSRTEGGNQPQHF. The CDR3 DNA reads as TGTGCCAGCAGCCGGACAGAAGGAGGCAATCAGCCCCAGCATTTT. V usage is TRBV4-2 and J usage is TRBJ1-5; perhaps TRBD1 as D (6 bases). The V end lost 4 bases, the J end lost 2 bases, and 12 bases lay between the germline ends. The CDR3 is 15 amino acids. Germline-derived CDR1 and CDR2 are LGHNA and YNFKEQ.

This chain uses TRBV5-1 with TRBJ2-3, with 10 bases lining up with TRBD2. From germline, CDR1 is SGHRS and CDR2 YFSETQ. This CDR3 is 17 amino acids long. The ends lost 2 bases at V and 5 bases at J; junction bases unmatched: 11. CDR3 coding DNA: TGCGCCAGCAGCTTTGGCCAGCGGGGGGGCGTGAAAGATACGCAGTATTTT. Protein: CASSFGQRGGVKDTQYF.

The chain uses TRBV29-1 and TRBJ2-4; TRBD2 aligns across 7 bases. CDR1 and CDR2 (germline): SQVTM, ANQGSEA. This CDR3 is 14 amino acids long. V lost 3 bases to trimming and J lost 3 bases; unmatched junction nucleotides: 5. The chain's CDR3 is CSVEGGLDKNIQYF. The DNA for the CDR3 is TGCAGCGTTGAGGGAGGGCTAGACAAAAACATTCAGTACTTC.

The V and J genes are TRBV7-3 and TRBJ2-7; TRBD1 matches 8 bases. CDR1 and CDR2 (germline): SGHTA, FQGTGA. V was pared by 5 bases and J by 0 bases, with 3 bases of the junction left unmatched. The CDR3 loop spans 14 amino acids. CDR3 nucleotides: TGTGCCAGCAGCCAGGGGGCCCACTCCTACGAGCAGTACTTC. Protein sequence: CASSQGAHSYEQYF.

The CDR3 region has the DNA TGCAGCGCCCTAGCCGGGGTGGGCTCCTACGAGCAGTACTTC. Amino acid sequence: CSALAGVGSYEQYF. The V call is TRBV29-1, the J call TRBJ2-7; D may be TRBD2 (5 bases). The CDR3 has 14 amino acids. The germline CDR1 and CDR2 sequences are SQVTM and ANQGSEA. With 7 bases removed from V and 0 bases from J, the gap between germline ends came to 16 bases.

The J gene is TRBJ2-6, the V gene TRBV9; TRBD1 matches 10 bases. Germline CDR1 reads SGDLS; CDR2 reads YYNGEE. Germline trimming cut 4 bases from V and 0 bases from J; bases unmatched to any gene: 4. This CDR3 spans 17 amino acids. The DNA of the CDR3 is TGTGCCAGCAGCCCCCGGACAGGGGGCTCTGGGGCCAACGTCCTGACTTTC. This codes for CASSPRTGGSGANVLTF.

The chain joins TRBV15 to TRBJ2-1, with 9 bases matching TRBD1. J gave up 7 bases and V 8 bases, and 6 bases lay outside the gene matches. This CDR3 contains 13 residues. Germline V gene data show CDR1 as LNHNV and CDR2 as YYDKDF (reference sequence). CDR3 protein: CATSRQGVNEQFF. CDR3 coding DNA: TGTGCCACCTCTAGACAGGGGGTAAATGAGCAGTTCTTC.

The genes are TRBV5-1 and TRBJ1-1; the D gene is possibly TRBD1 (6 bases). There are 15 residues in the CDR3. The V and J ends lost 6 bases and 1 base respectively, with 16 bases between them. Looked up from germline, CDR1 is SGHRS and CDR2 is YFSETQ. CDR3: CASTVISTGNTEAFF. In DNA, the CDR3 is TGCGCCAGCACCGTTATTTCGACAGGGAACACTGAAGCTTTCTTT.

The chain joins TRBV20-1 to TRBJ2-5; 7 bases align to TRBD2. Trimming at V came to 3 bases and at J to 4 bases, leaving 8 bases not matched to a gene. Germline CDR1 is DFQATT and CDR2 is SNEGSKA (reference sequence). The CDR3 is made up of 14 amino acids. CDR3: CSASSAGKVETQYF. In DNA, the CDR3 is TGCAGTGCTAGTTCAGCGGGGAAGGTAGAGACCCAGTACTTC.

This clone was counted once. The chain couples TRBV30 to TRBJ2-3; D is perhaps TRBD1 (5 bases). Trimming took off 0 bases at V and 2 bases at J, with 6 bases between the two ends. The CDR3 runs to 13 residues. Germline V gives CDR1 GTSNPN, CDR2 SVGIG (reference sequence). The CDR3 nucleotides read TGTGCCTGGAGTGTTGGGGCCACAGATACGCAGTATTTT. Its translation is CAWSVGATDTQYF.

The chain links TRBV27 to TRBJ2-1, with 9 bases that match TRBD1. The CDR3 contains 16 residues. Germline assignment: CDR1 MNHEY and CDR2 SMNVEV (reference sequence). V lost 7 bases, J lost 0 bases, and 7 bases stayed unmatched. Written as DNA, the CDR3 is TGTGCCAGCACGTCGGGACAGGGAATCTCCTACAATGAGCAGTTCTTC. Translated: CASTSGQGISYNEQFF.

The V gene is TRBV2, the J gene TRBJ2-2, with 7 bases fitting TRBD2. This CDR3 is built from 16 residues. With V trimmed by 8 bases and J by 7 bases, 16 bases remained unmatched. The germline V gene encodes CDR1 SNHLY and CDR2 FYNNEI. The DNA for the CDR3 is TGTGCCAGCTTTGGGACTCGACTAGCTCAGGGCGGGGAGCTGTTTTTT. Encoded protein: CASFGTRLAQGGELFF. Combining the CDR3 with reference TRBV2 and TRBJ2-2 gives the whole variable domain EPEVTQTPSHQVTQMGQEVILRCVPISNHLYFYWYRQILGQKVEFLVSFYNNEISEKSEIFDDQFSVERPDGSNFTLKIRSTKLEDSAMYFCASFGTRLAQGGELFFGEGSRLTVL.

The chain couples TRBV6-2 or TRBV6-3 to TRBJ1-2, with TRBD1 matching over 9 bases. This CDR3 contains 16 residues. Germline CDR1 MNHEY, CDR2 SVGEGT. V was clipped by 0 bases and J by 2 bases; unmatched bases: 4. This CDR3 reads CASSYSRDRANYGYTF. The CDR3 nucleotides read TGTGCCAGCAGTTACTCGCGGGACAGGGCAAACTATGGCTACACCTTC.